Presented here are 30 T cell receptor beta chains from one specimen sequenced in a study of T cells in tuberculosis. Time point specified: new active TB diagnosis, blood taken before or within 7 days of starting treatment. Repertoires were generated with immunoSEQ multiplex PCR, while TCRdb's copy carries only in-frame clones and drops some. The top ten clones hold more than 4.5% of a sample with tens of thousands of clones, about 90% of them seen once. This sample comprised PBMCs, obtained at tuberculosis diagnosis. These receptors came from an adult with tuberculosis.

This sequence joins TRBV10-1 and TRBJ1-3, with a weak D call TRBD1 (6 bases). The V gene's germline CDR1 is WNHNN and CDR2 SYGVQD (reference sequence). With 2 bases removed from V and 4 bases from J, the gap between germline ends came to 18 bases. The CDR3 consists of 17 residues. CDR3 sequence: CASSEHGAGAYGNTIYF. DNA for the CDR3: TGCGCCAGCAGTGAGCATGGAGCAGGGGCCTACGGAAACACCATATATTTT.

CDR3 bases: TGTGCCAGCAGCTTAAACCCGGGCACTGAAGCTTTCTTT. Protein product: CASSLNPGTEAFF. The chain employs TRBV7-9 and TRBJ1-1; D gene unclear. Germline V gene lookup returns CDR1 SEHNR and CDR2 FQNEAQ (reference sequence). This CDR3 region has 13 residues. V lost 2 bases and J 4 bases, leaving 8 bases between the germline ends.

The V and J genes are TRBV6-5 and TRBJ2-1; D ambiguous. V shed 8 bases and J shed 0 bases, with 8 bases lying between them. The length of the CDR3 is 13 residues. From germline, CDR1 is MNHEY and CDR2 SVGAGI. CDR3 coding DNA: TGTGCCAGCTACGAGAGCTCCTACAATGAGCAGTTCTTC. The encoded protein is CASYESSYNEQFF.

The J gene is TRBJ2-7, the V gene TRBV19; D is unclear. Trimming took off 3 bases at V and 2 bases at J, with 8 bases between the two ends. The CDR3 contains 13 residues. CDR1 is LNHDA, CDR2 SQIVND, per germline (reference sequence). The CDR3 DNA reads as TGTGCCAGTAGTATGACAAAAACCTACGAGCAGTACTTC. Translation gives CASSMTKTYEQYF.

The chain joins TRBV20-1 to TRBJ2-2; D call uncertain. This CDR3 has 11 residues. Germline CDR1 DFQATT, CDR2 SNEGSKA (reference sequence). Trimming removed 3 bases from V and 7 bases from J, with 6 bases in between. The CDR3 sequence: CSARGSGELFF. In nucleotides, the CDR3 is TGCAGTGCTAGGGGCAGCGGGGAGCTGTTTTTT.

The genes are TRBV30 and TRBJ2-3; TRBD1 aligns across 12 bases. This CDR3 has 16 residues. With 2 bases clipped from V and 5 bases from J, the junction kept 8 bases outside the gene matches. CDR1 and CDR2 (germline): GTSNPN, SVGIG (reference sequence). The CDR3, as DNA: TGTGCCTGGAGTACTCCGGGACAGGGGGCTTTAGATACGCAGTATTTT. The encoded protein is CAWSTPGQGALDTQYF. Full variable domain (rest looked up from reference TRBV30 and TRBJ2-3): SQTIHQWPATLVQPVGSPLSLECTVEGTSNPNLYWYRQAAGRGLQLLFYSVGIGQISSEVPQNLSASRPQDRQFILSSKKLLLSDSGFYLCAWSTPGQGALDTQYFGPGTRLTVL.

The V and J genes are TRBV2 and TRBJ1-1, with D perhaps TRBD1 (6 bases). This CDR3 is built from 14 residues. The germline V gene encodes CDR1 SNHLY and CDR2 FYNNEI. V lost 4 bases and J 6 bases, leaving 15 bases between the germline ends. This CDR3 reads CASSVGQGSAEAFF. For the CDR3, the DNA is TGTGCCAGCAGTGTTGGTCAGGGGAGCGCTGAAGCTTTCTTT.

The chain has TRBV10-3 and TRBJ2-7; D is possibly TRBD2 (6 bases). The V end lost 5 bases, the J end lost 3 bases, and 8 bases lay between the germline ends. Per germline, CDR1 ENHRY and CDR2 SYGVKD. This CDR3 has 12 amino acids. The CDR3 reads CAISPTSYEQYF. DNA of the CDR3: TGTGCCATCAGTCCGACTAGCTACGAGCAGTACTTC.

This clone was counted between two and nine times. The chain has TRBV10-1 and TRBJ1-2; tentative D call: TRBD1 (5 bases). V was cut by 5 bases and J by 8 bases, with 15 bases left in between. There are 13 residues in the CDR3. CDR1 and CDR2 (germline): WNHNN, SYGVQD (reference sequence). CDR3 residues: CASSSDRLGGYTF. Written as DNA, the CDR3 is TGCGCCAGCAGTTCTGACAGACTGGGGGGCTACACCTTC.

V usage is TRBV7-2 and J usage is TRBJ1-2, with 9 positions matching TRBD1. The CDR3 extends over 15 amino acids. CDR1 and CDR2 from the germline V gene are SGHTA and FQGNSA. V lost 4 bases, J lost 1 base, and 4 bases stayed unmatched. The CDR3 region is CASSYKGQGNYGYTF. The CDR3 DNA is TGTGCCAGCAGCTACAAGGGACAGGGTAACTATGGCTACACCTTC.

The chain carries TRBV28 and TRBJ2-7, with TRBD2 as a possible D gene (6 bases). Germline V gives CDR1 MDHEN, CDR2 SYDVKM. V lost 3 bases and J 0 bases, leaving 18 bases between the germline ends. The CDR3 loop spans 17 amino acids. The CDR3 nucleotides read TGTGCCAGCAGTTTCCTCCCCGGCGGCGGGGTCTCCTACGAGCAGTACTTC. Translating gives CASSFLPGGGVSYEQYF.

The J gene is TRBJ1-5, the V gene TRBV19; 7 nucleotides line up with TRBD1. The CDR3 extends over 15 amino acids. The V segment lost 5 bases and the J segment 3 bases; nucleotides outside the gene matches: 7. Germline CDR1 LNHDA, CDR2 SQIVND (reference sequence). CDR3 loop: CASSSPRGNNQPQHF. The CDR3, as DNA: TGTGCCAGTAGTTCCCCCAGGGGGAACAATCAGCCCCAGCATTTT.

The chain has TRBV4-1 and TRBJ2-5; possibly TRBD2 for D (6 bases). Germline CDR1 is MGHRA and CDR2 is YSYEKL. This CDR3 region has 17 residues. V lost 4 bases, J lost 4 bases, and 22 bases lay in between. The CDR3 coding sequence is TGCGCCAGCAGCCGGTTAATAGTAGGGGACTTAACAGAGACCCAGTACTTC. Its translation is CASSRLIVGDLTETQYF.

The CDR3 nucleotides are TGTGCCAGCAGCCCCCGACGGACAGGGGTCGAGCAGTACTTC. Amino acids: CASSPRRTGVEQYF. The chain uses TRBV7-2 and TRBJ2-7; 9 bases match TRBD1. The length of the CDR3 is 14 residues. The germline V gene has CDR1 SGHTA and CDR2 FQGNSA. V lost 5 bases, J lost 6 bases, and 8 bases stayed unmatched.

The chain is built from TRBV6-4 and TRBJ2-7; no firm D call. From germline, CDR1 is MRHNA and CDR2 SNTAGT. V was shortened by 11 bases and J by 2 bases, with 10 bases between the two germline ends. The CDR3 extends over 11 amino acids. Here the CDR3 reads CAGLPAYEQYF. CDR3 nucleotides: TGTGCCGGCCTCCCCGCCTACGAGCAGTACTTC.

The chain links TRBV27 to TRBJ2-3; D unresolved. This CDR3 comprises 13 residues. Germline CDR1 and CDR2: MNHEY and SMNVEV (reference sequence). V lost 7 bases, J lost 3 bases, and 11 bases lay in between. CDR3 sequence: CASTPLATDTQYF. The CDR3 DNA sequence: TGTGCCAGCACCCCACTCGCGACAGATACGCAGTATTTT.

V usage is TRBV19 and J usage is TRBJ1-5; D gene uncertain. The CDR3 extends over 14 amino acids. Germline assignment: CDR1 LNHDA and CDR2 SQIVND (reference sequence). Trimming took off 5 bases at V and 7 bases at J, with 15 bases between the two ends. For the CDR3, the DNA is TGTGCCAGTAGTCCCTCCCGGGGAGAACAGCCCCAGCATTTT. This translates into CASSPSRGEQPQHF. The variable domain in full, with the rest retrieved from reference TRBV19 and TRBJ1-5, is DGGITQSPKYLFRKEGQNVTLSCEQNLNHDAMYWYRQDPGQGLRLIYYSQIVNDFQKGDIAEGYSVSREKKESFPLTVTSAQKNPTAFYLCASSPSRGEQPQHFGDGTRLSIL.

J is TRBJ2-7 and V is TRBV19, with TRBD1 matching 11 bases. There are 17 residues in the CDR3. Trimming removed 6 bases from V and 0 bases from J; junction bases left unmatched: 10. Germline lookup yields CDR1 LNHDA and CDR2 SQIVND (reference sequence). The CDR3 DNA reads TGTGCCAGTAGCCCGGGGTCCGGGACAGGGGGCTCCTACGAGCAGTACTTC. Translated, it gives CASSPGSGTGGSYEQYF.

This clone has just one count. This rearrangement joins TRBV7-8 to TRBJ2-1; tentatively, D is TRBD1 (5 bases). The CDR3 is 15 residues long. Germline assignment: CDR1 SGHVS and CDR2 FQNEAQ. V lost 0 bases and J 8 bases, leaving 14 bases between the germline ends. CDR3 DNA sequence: TGTGCCAGCAGCTTAGCGAGATGGGGCCGGGATGAGCAGTTCTTC. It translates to CASSLARWGRDEQFF.

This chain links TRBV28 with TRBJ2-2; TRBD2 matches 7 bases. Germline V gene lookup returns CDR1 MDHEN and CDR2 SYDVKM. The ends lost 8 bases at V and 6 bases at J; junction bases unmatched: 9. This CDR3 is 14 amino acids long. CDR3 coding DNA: TGTGCCAGCTCACCGGGTGCGGGGGCCGGGGAGCTGTTTTTT. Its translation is CASSPGAGAGELFF. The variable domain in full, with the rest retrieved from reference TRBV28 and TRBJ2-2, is DVKVTQSSRYLVKRTGEKVFLECVQDMDHENMFWYRQDPGLGLRLIYFSYDVKMKEKGDIPEGYSVSREKKERFSLILESASTNQTSMYLCASSPGAGAGELFFGEGSRLTVL.

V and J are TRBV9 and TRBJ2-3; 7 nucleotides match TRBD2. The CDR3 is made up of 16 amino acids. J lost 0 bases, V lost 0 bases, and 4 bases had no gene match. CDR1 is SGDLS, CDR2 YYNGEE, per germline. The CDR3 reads CASSVGPAGSTDTQYF. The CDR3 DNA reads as TGTGCCAGCAGCGTAGGGCCAGCGGGGAGCACAGATACGCAGTATTTT.

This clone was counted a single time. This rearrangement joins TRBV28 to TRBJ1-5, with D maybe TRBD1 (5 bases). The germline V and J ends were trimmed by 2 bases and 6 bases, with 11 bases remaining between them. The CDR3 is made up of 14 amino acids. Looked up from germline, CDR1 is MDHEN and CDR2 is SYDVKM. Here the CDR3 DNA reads TGTGCCAGCAGTTTAGGCCAAAGGGGTCAGCCCCAGCATTTT. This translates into CASSLGQRGQPQHF.

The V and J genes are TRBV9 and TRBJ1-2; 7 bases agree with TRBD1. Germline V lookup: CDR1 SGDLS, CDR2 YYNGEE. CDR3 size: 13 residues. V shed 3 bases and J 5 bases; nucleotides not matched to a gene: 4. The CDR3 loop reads CASSATGEYGYTF. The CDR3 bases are TGTGCCAGCAGCGCAACAGGGGAATATGGCTACACCTTC.

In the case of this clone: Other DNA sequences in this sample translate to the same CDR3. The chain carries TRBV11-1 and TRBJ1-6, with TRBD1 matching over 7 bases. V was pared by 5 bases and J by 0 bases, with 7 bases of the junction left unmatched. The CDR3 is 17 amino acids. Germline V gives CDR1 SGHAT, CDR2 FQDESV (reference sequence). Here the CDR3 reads CASSQNRGYSYNSPLHF. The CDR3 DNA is TGTGCCAGCAGCCAAAACAGGGGATACTCCTATAATTCACCCCTCCACTTT.

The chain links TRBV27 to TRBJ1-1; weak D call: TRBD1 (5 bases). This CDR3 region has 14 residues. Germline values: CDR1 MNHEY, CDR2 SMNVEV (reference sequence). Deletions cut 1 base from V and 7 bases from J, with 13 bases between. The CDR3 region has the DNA TGTGCCAGCAGTTTATTTGCAGGGCAGATTGAAGCTTTCTTT. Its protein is CASSLFAGQIEAFF.

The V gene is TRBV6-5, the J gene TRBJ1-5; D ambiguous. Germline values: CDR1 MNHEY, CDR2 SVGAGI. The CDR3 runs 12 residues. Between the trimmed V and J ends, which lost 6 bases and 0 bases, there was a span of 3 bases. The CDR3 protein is CASRYSNQPQHF. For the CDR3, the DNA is TGTGCCAGCAGGTATAGCAATCAGCCCCAGCATTTT.

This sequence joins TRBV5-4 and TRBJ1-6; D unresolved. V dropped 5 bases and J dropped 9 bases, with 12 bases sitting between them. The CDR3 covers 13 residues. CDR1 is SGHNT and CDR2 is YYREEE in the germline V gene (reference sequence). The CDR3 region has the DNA TGTGCCAGCAGTACAGAGTTTGGTTCACCCCTCCACTTT. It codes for CASSTEFGSPLHF.

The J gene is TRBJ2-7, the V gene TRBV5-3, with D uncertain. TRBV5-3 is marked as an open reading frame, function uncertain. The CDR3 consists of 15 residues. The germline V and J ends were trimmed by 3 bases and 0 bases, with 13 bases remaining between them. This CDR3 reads CARSCPHRVSYEQYF. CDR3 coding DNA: TGTGCCAGAAGCTGCCCCCACCGAGTCTCCTACGAGCAGTACTTC.

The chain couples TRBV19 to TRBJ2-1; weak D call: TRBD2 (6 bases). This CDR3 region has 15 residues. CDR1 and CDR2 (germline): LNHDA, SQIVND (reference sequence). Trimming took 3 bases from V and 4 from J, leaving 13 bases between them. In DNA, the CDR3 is TGTGCCAGTAGTATGGAGGGGCGTGGGTACAATGAGCAGTTCTTC. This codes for CASSMEGRGYNEQFF. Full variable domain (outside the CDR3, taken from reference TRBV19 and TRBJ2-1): DGGITQSPKYLFRKEGQNVTLSCEQNLNHDAMYWYRQDPGQGLRLIYYSQIVNDFQKGDIAEGYSVSREKKESFPLTVTSAQKNPTAFYLCASSMEGRGYNEQFFGPGTRLTVL.

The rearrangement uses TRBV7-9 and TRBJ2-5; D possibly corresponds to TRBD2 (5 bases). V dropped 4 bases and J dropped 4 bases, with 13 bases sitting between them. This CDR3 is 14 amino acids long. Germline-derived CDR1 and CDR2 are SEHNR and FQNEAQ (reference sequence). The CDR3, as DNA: TGTGCCAGCAGCTCGAATCCCCGGGGAGAGACCCAGTACTTC. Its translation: CASSSNPRGETQYF.